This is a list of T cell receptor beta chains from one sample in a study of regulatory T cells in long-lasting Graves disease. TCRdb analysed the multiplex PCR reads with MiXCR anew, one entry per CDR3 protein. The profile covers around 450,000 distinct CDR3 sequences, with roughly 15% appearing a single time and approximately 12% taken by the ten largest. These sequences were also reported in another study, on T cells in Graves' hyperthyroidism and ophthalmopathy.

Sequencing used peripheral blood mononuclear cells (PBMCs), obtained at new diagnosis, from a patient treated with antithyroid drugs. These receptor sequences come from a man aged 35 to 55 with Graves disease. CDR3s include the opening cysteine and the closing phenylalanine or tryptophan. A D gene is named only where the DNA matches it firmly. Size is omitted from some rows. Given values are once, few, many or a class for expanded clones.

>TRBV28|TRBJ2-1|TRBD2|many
CASSLGSSGNYNEQFF
TGTGCCAGCAGTTTAGGATCTAGCGGAAACTACAATGAGCAGTTCTTC
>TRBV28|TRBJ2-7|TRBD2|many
CASSSPGLQYEQYF
TGTGCCAGCAGTTCACCGGGACTACAATACGAGCAGTACTTC
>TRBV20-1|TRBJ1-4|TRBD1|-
CSARDRTGTEKLFF
TGCAGTGCTAGAGATCGGACAGGGACCGAAAAACTGTTTTTT
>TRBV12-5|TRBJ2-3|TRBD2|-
CASGIPSSGNTDTQYF
TGTGCTAGTGGTATTCCGTCTAGCGGGAACACAGATACGCAGTATTTT
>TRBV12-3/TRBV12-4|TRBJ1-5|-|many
CASSNTHSNQPQHF
TGTGCCAGCAGTAATACACATAGCAATCAGCCCCAGCATTTT
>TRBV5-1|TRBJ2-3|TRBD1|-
CASSPGQGAFSSTDTQYF
TGCGCCAGCAGCCCGGGACAGGGGGCTTTCTCTAGCACAGATACGCAGTATTTT
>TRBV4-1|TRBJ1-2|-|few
CASSQDPLYGYTF
TGCGCCAGCAGCCAAGATCCCCTCTATGGCTACACCTTC
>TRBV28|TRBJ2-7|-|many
CASREGQAGYEQYF
TGTGCCAGCAGAGAGGGGCAGGCCGGCTACGAGCAGTACTTC
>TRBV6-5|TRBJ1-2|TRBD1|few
CASSSYRGQGYGYTF
TGTGCCAGCAGTTCGTACAGGGGGCAAGGGTATGGCTACACCTTC
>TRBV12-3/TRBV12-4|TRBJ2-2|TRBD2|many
CASTRGLAPNGELFF
TGTGCCAGCACACGAGGACTAGCGCCGAACGGGGAGCTGTTTTTT
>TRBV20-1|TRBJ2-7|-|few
CSASMGGYHEQYF
TGCAGTGCTAGTATGGGGGGCTACCACGAGCAGTACTTC
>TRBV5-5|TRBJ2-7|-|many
CASSFGYSYEQYF
TGTGCCAGCAGCTTCGGTTACTCCTACGAGCAGTACTTC
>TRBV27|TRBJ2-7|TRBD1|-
CASSPGQRSYEQYF
TGTGCCAGCAGTCCGGGACAGCGTTCCTACGAGCAGTACTTC
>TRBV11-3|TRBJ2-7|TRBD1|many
CASTPGQTSSEQYF
TGTGCCAGCACCCCGGGACAGACGTCTAGCGAGCAGTACTTC
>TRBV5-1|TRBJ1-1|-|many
CASSLDGFANTEAFF
TGCGCCAGCAGCTTGGATGGTTTCGCGAACACTGAAGCTTTCTTT
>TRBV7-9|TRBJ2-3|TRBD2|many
CASSLGQRETDTQYF
TGTGCCAGCAGCTTAGGTCAGCGGGAGACCGATACGCAGTATTTT
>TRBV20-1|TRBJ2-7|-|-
CSARDPRGPGEQYF
TGCAGTGCTAGAGATCCCAGGGGTCCGGGCGAGCAGTACTTC
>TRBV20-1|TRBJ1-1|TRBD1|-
CSARDRGQGKMVAFF
TGCAGTGCTAGAGATAGGGGACAGGGAAAGATGGTGGCTTTCTTT
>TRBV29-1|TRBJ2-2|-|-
CSVSLVGGELFF
TGCAGCGTTTCACTGGTTGGCGGGGAGCTGTTTTTT
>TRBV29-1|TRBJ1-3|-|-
CSVVGTGNTIYF
TGCAGCGTTGTAGGGACTGGAAACACCATATATTTT
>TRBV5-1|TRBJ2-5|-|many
CASSLALWGRETQYF
TGCGCCAGCAGCTTGGCCTTGTGGGGGAGAGAGACCCAGTACTTC
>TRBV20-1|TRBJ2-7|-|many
CSAGDTYEQYF
TGCAGTGCTGGGGACACCTACGAGCAGTACTTC
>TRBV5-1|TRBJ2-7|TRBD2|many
CASSRTSGSNEQYF
TGCGCCAGCAGCCGGACTAGCGGGAGTAACGAGCAGTACTTC
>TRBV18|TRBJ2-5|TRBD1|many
CASGQGQETQYF
TGTGCCTCCGGACAGGGGCAAGAGACCCAGTACTTC
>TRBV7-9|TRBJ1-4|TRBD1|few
CASSKQGARTNEKLFF
TGTGCCAGCAGTAAACAGGGGGCGCGCACTAATGAAAAACTGTTTTTT
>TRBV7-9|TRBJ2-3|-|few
CASSPKAATDTQYF
TGTGCCAGCAGCCCTAAAGCGGCCACAGATACGCAGTATTTT
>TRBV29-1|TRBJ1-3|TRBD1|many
CSGAQGTGSGNTIYF
TGCAGCGGTGCCCAAGGGACAGGGTCTGGAAACACCATATATTTT
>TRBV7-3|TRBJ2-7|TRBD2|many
CASSLIQRGNYEQYF
TGTGCCAGCAGCTTAATCCAGCGGGGAAACTACGAGCAGTACTTC
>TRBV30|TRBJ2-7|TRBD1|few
CASGRGQGHF
TGTGCCTCCGGAAGGGGGCAGGGCCACTTC
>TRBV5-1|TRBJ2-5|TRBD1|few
CASSLERRGETQYF
TGCGCCAGCAGCTTGGAACGCAGGGGGGAGACCCAGTACTTC
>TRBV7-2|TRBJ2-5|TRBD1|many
CASSRQGSLGEETQYF
TGTGCCAGCAGTAGACAGGGGAGCCTGGGGGAAGAGACCCAGTACTTC
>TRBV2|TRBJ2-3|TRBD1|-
CASSGGFSTDTQYF
TGTGCCAGCTCAGGGGGTTTCAGCACAGATACGCAGTATTTT
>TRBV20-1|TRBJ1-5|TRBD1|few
CSATYTGGSSNQPQHF
TGCAGTGCCACTTATACAGGGGGCTCTAGCAATCAGCCCCAGCATTTT